The 10 T cell receptor beta chains below come from one sample, sequenced in a study of OX40 agonist ivuxolimab in advanced cancers. The data were produced by immunoSEQ multiplex PCR, yet TCRdb's version contains in-frame clones alone and is incomplete. This table holds around 45,000 clones, approximately 91% found once. The source was CD4+ or CD8+ T cells sorted from blood, collected in a trial of the OX40 agonist ivuxolimab. These receptors all stem from an adult with an advanced solid tumor such as melanoma, head and neck, liver or kidney cancer.

This chain uses TRBV7-7 with TRBJ2-5; D is uncertain. V dropped 7 bases and J dropped 5 bases, with 14 bases sitting between them. CDR1 is SSHAT and CDR2 is FNYEAQ in the germline V gene (reference sequence). The CDR3 totals 13 residues. The DNA of the CDR3 is TGTGCCAGCACCTCGGGCCAAGGGGAGACCCAGTACTTC. Its protein product is CASTSGQGETQYF.

This clone was recorded only once. This chain joins TRBV9 and TRBJ2-1, with 8 bases that match TRBD2. This CDR3 is built from 14 residues. Trimming took 3 bases from V and 7 from J; bases not matched to a gene: 6. Germline CDR1 is SGDLS and CDR2 is YYNGEE. The CDR3 protein is CASSAGTSWNEQFF. CDR3 sequence (DNA): TGTGCCAGCAGCGCCGGGACTAGTTGGAATGAGCAGTTCTTC.

This clone was seen a handful of times. One base away lies a much larger clone, so this may be a sequencing read error. The same CDR3 arises from other DNA sequences in this sample as well. V is TRBV4-1 and J is TRBJ2-2; D unclear. The germline V gene has CDR1 MGHRA and CDR2 YSYEKL. This CDR3 has 12 amino acids. Between the trimmed V and J ends, which lost 6 bases and 2 bases, there was a span of 4 bases. CDR3 in DNA: TGCGCCAGCAGTCATAACACCGGGGAGCTGTTTTTT. It yields the protein CASSHNTGELFF.

V gene TRBV28 combines with J gene TRBJ1-1, with D perhaps matching TRBD1 (5 bases). CDR3 length: 15 amino acids. Germline CDR1 MDHEN, CDR2 SYDVKM. V was clipped by 5 bases and J by 1 base, with 14 bases between them. The CDR3 loop reads CASSGPTGQNTEAFF. As DNA, the CDR3 is TGTGCCAGCAGTGGTCCAACGGGGCAGAACACTGAAGCTTTCTTT.

The V call is TRBV7-9, the J call TRBJ1-1; 11 bases match TRBD1. The CDR3 has 16 residues. V lost 5 bases and J lost 3; bases outside the gene matches: 8. Germline CDR1 SEHNR, CDR2 FQNEAQ (reference sequence). The CDR3 bases are TGTGCCAGCAGCGGGGGACAGGGGGAAGGCTACACTGAAGCTTTCTTT. It yields the protein CASSGGQGEGYTEAFF.

The V and J genes are TRBV28 and TRBJ2-7; 10 bases match TRBD1. The CDR3 extends over 16 amino acids. Germline assignment: CDR1 MDHEN and CDR2 SYDVKM. J was trimmed by 2 bases and V by 7 bases; bases with no gene match: 11. The CDR3, as DNA: TGTGCCAGCAAGCCGGGGCCCGGACAGGGGGCCTACGAGCAGTACTTC. It encodes CASKPGPGQGAYEQYF.

This rearrangement joins TRBV6-5 to TRBJ2-7, with D perhaps being TRBD1 or TRBD2 (5 bases each). The CDR3 is 14 amino acids. CDR1 and CDR2 (germline): MNHEY, SVGAGI. Deletions cut 8 bases from V and 2 bases from J, with 16 bases between. CDR3 loop: CASGPGAGTYEQYF. CDR3 sequence (DNA): TGTGCCAGCGGACCCGGGGCAGGGACCTACGAGCAGTACTTC.

The chain has TRBV19 and TRBJ2-7; TRBD2 matches 8 bases. The CDR3 is 15 residues long. V shed 6 bases, J shed 2 bases, and the junction held 9 bases outside the gene matches. Germline-derived CDR1 and CDR2 are LNHDA and SQIVND (reference sequence). The CDR3 sequence: CASSSQRGRTYEQYF. CDR3 DNA sequence: TGTGCCAGTAGCTCCCAGCGGGGGCGCACCTACGAGCAGTACTTC.

V gene TRBV2 combines with J gene TRBJ2-7; D unresolved. Trimming stripped 3 bases from V and 6 bases from J, with 9 bases between. Germline CDR1 reads SNHLY; CDR2 reads FYNNEI. CDR3 length: 12 amino acids. CDR3 in DNA: TGTGCCAGCAGTGAGTCGGTGGTCGAGCAGTACTTC. Translating it yields CASSESVVEQYF.

The V gene is TRBV5-1, the J gene TRBJ2-1; D gene uncertain. The CDR3 is 13 amino acids. V dropped 0 bases and J dropped 4 bases, with 5 bases sitting between them. The germline gives CDR1 SGHRS, CDR2 YFSETQ. The CDR3 loop is CASSLDLYNEQFF. The CDR3 DNA reads as TGCGCCAGCAGCTTGGACTTGTACAATGAGCAGTTCTTC.